These T cell receptor beta chains were read from a single sample in a study of T cell repertoires in cytomegalovirus infection. MiXCR was run by TCRdb on the reads, yielding one entry per CDR3 protein. Among about 300,000 distinct CDR3 sequences listed, roughly 23% were seen once. Sequencing was done on a sample of PBMCs. These receptors were taken from a human donor in good health (CMV status not recorded). Some clones in this sample may be carry-over from other donors' samples. CDR3s include the opening cysteine and the closing phenylalanine or tryptophan. A D gene is named only where the DNA matches it firmly. Clone size is stated in some rows and not others, as once, few, many or a class when expanded.

NA	TRBV12-3/TRBV12-4	TRBJ2-5	NA	CASRPVLGTQYF	TGTGCCAGCAGACCTGTCCTCGGGACCCAGTACTTC
many	TRBV19	TRBJ2-1	NA	CASYGTASSYNEQFF	TGTGCCAGTTACGGGACCGCGAGCTCCTACAATGAGCAGTTCTTC
many	TRBV11-2	TRBJ2-7	TRBD2	CASSPGRNSYEQYF	TGTGCCAGCAGCCCCGGGAGGAACTCCTACGAGCAGTACTTC
NA	TRBV19	TRBJ2-7	NA	CASSIEWRAIKIPEQYF	TGTGCCAGTAGTATAGAGTGGAGGGCAATTAAGATTCCCGAGCAGTACTTC
many	TRBV6-7	TRBJ1-5	TRBD1	CASRSPGQGPLIEGNQPQHF	TGTGCCAGCAGAAGTCCGGGACAGGGGCCCCTTATAGAGGGCAATCAGCCCCAGCATTTT
once	TRBV29-1	TRBJ2-1	TRBD2	CSVAVAGVGNEQFF	TGCAGCGTTGCCGTAGCGGGAGTGGGGAATGAGCAGTTCTTC
many	TRBV7-8	TRBJ1-2	TRBD1	CASSSNPGQGRGYTF	TGTGCCAGCAGCTCTAACCCGGGACAGGGACGCGGCTACACCTTC
NA	TRBV9	TRBJ2-7	TRBD2	CASSVGEAGLGEQYF	TGTGCCAGCAGCGTGGGGGAAGCGGGGCTCGGCGAGCAGTACTTC
many	TRBV7-2	TRBJ2-1	TRBD1	CASRPTTGTGARNEQFF	TGTGCCAGCAGACCAACCACCGGGACAGGGGCCCGAAATGAGCAGTTCTTC
NA	TRBV6-2/TRBV6-3	TRBJ2-1	TRBD2	CASSSIAGVGNEQFF	TGTGCCAGCAGCTCAATAGCGGGGGTGGGCAATGAGCAGTTCTTC
few	TRBV19	TRBJ2-7	NA	CASSNFVSGYEQYF	TGTGCCAGTAGTAACTTCGTTAGCGGCTACGAGCAGTACTTC
few	TRBV20-1	TRBJ2-3	TRBD2	CSARDLASGSLSTDTQYF	TGCAGTGCTAGAGATCTGGCTAGCGGGAGCCTTAGCACAGATACGCAGTATTTT